Following are 32 T cell receptor beta chains from one sample sequenced in a study of blood T cell repertoires in COVID-19. Assay: immunoSEQ multiplex PCR; the TCRdb copy retains only in-frame clones and omits some. The sample holds roughly 120,000 clones, less than 90% seen once. Source material: peripheral blood. Receptors were obtained from a man aged 25 to 45 with acute or convalescent COVID-19.

The chain couples TRBV19 to TRBJ1-2; no clear D gene. Germline CDR1 and CDR2: LNHDA and SQIVND (reference sequence). Trimming removed 6 bases at V and 1 base at J, with 9 bases between. CDR3 size: 13 residues. The CDR3 sequence: CASRRSLNYGYTF. The CDR3 DNA follows: TGTGCCAGTAGACGCAGTCTTAACTATGGCTACACCTTC.

V is TRBV12-3 or TRBV12-4 and J is TRBJ1-1; possible D gene TRBD1, 6 bases. This CDR3 comprises 12 residues. The V end lost 6 bases, the J end lost 5 bases, and 10 bases lay between the germline ends. CDR3 loop: CASSPGTTEAFF. CDR3 nucleotides: TGTGCCAGCAGCCCCGGGACAACTGAAGCTTTCTTT.

The rearrangement joins TRBV19 to TRBJ1-2, with unresolved D. CDR3 length: 16 residues. Germline V gene sequence: CDR1 LNHDA, CDR2 SQIVND (reference sequence). V lost 7 bases, J lost 3 bases, and 21 bases lay in between. The CDR3 loop is CASTPTYVGVDYGYTF. CDR3 DNA: TGTGCCAGTACCCCCACCTATGTGGGAGTGGACTATGGCTACACCTTC.

The rearrangement uses TRBV4-2 and TRBJ2-5; TRBD2 aligns across 12 bases. The CDR3 sequence is 16 residues long. Germline loops: CDR1 LGHNA, CDR2 YNFKEQ. The trim removed 5 bases at V and 4 bases at J, leaving 8 bases unmatched. Written as DNA, the CDR3 is TGTGCCAGCAGCTCCGTTTCTAGCGGGGGGGGAGAGACCCAGTACTTC. Protein: CASSSVSSGGGETQYF.

The rearrangement links TRBV2 to TRBJ1-2; 7 positions agree with TRBD1. Per the germline V gene, CDR1 is SNHLY and CDR2 is FYNNEI. The junction had 3 bases not matched to a gene; V was cut back by 6 bases and J by 2 bases. CDR3 length: 13 amino acids. CDR3 amino acids: CASRDRSNYGYTF. The CDR3 region has the DNA TGTGCCAGCAGGGACAGGTCAAACTATGGCTACACCTTC.

The J gene is TRBJ1-1, the V gene TRBV29-1; D remains unclear. Germline V gene lookup returns CDR1 SQVTM and CDR2 ANQGSEA. Trimming cost V 6 bases and J 1 base, with 6 bases left between them. This CDR3 is built from 11 residues. DNA for the CDR3: TGCAGCGTATACAGGAACACTGAAGCTTTCTTT. Encoded protein: CSVYRNTEAFF.

The chain joins TRBV7-2 to TRBJ1-6; 10 bases match TRBD1. V gave up 4 bases and J gave up 10 bases; unmatched junction bases: 4. This CDR3 has 14 amino acids. Germline CDR1 is SGHTA and CDR2 is FQGNSA. DNA for the CDR3: TGTGCCAGCAGCTCGACAGGGGGCTACTCACCCCTCCACTTT. Translating it yields CASSSTGGYSPLHF.

The rearrangement uses TRBV7-6 and TRBJ1-2; tentatively, D is TRBD1 (6 bases). The germline V gene encodes CDR1 SGHVS and CDR2 FNYEAQ. The CDR3 has 12 residues. Between the trimmed V and J ends, which lost 5 bases and 8 bases, there was a span of 12 bases. The CDR3 nucleotides read TGTGCCAGCAGCCCCCCGGGGGGCGGCTACACCTTC. Amino acid sequence: CASSPPGGGYTF.

The genes are TRBV5-6 and TRBJ2-3; no firm D call. Germline V gives CDR1 SGHDT, CDR2 YYEEEE. The CDR3 loop spans 15 amino acids. The V end lost 4 bases, the J end lost 1 base, and 13 bases lay between the germline ends. In nucleotides, the CDR3 is TGTGCCAGCAGCATAGAATTGGTCGGCACAGATACGCAGTATTTT. This translates into CASSIELVGTDTQYF.

The rearrangement uses TRBV4-1 and TRBJ1-1; D call uncertain. With 2 bases removed from V and 1 base from J, the gap between germline ends came to 8 bases. Germline V gives CDR1 MGHRA, CDR2 YSYEKL. This CDR3 has 14 residues. DNA of the CDR3: TGCGCCAGCAGCCAATCTCGCGGGAACACTGAAGCTTTCTTT. This codes for CASSQSRGNTEAFF.

V gene TRBV6-2 or TRBV6-3 combines with J gene TRBJ1-4; D uncertain. V shed 2 bases and J shed 7 bases, with 17 bases lying between them. The CDR3 covers 16 residues. Germline CDR1 MNHEY, CDR2 SVGEGT. DNA for the CDR3: TGTGCCAGCAGTTACGGCCTCGGGGAGGTGACTGAAAAACTGTTTTTT. The encoded protein is CASSYGLGEVTEKLFF.

This chain links TRBV4-2 with TRBJ2-3; 10 bases align to TRBD2. The germline CDR1 and CDR2 sequences are LGHNA and YNFKEQ. The CDR3 sequence is 17 residues long. The trim removed 2 bases at V and 4 bases at J, leaving 9 bases unmatched. The CDR3 DNA follows: TGTGCCAGCAGCCAACTAAGCAGCGGGGGGGCCCCAGATACGCAGTATTTT. This translates into CASSQLSSGGAPDTQYF.

The chain joins TRBV5-6 to TRBJ1-1; possibly TRBD1 for D (6 bases). V lost 3 bases, J lost 0 bases, and 9 bases lay in between. The germline gives CDR1 SGHDT, CDR2 YYEEEE. The CDR3 is 14 residues long. The CDR3 loop is CASSWGQMNTEAFF. CDR3 bases: TGTGCCAGCAGCTGGGGGCAAATGAACACTGAAGCTTTCTTT.

This clone was counted once. J is TRBJ2-5 and V is TRBV19, with TRBD2 identical over 9 bases. From germline, CDR1 is LNHDA and CDR2 SQIVND (reference sequence). Trimming took 3 bases from V and 3 from J; bases not matched to a gene: 5. The CDR3 has 15 amino acids. CDR3 amino acids: CASSIGASGKETQYF. CDR3 in DNA: TGTGCCAGTAGTATTGGGGCTAGCGGGAAAGAGACCCAGTACTTC.

The V gene is TRBV2, the J gene TRBJ2-7; 9 nucleotides match TRBD1. Trimming cost V 5 bases and J 5 bases; bases outside gene matches: 7. CDR3 length: 14 residues. CDR1 is SNHLY, CDR2 FYNNEI, per germline. CDR3 coding DNA: TGTGCCAGCAGTCCCGGGACAGGGTATGACGAGCAGTACTTC. It specifies CASSPGTGYDEQYF.

V usage is TRBV30 and J usage is TRBJ2-2; D is perhaps TRBD1 (6 bases). The V gene lost 1 base and the J gene lost 5 bases, with 14 bases spanning the gap. The CDR3 loop spans 15 amino acids. The germline CDR1 and CDR2 sequences are GTSNPN and SVGIG (reference sequence). In DNA, the CDR3 is TGTGCCTGGAGTGGGGTCCAGGGGTGGACCGGGGAGCTGTTTTTT. It specifies CAWSGVQGWTGELFF.

The chain has TRBV25-1 and TRBJ2-3; a weak D match, TRBD2 (6 bases). The CDR3 length is 15 residues. The V end lost 4 bases, the J end lost 1 base, and 12 bases lay between the germline ends. Looked up from germline, CDR1 is MGHDK and CDR2 is SYGVNS. The CDR3 sequence is CASSGRDWGTDTQYF. In DNA, the CDR3 is TGTGCCAGCAGTGGCCGGGACTGGGGCACAGATACGCAGTATTTT.

The chain joins TRBV7-9 to TRBJ2-3; 7 positions agree with TRBD1. V gave up 5 bases and J gave up 4 bases; unmatched junction bases: 18. This CDR3 has 18 amino acids. Germline assignment: CDR1 SEHNR and CDR2 FQNEAQ (reference sequence). CDR3 in DNA: TGTGCCAGCAGCGGGGCGAAACAGGGGCGGGCTCCCGCAGATACGCAGTATTTT. Translated, it gives CASSGAKQGRAPADTQYF. The entire variable domain, with the rest obtained from reference TRBV7-9 and TRBJ2-3, is as follows: DTGVSQNPRHKITKRGQNVTFRCDPISEHNRLYWYRQTLGQGPEFLTYFQNEAQLEKSRLLSDRFSAERPKGSFSTLEIQRTEQGDSAMYLCASSGAKQGRAPADTQYFGPGTRLTVL.

V gene TRBV15 combines with J gene TRBJ1-2; the D is unclear. CDR1 and CDR2 (germline): LNHNV, YYDKDF (reference sequence). There are 12 residues in the CDR3. V lost 3 bases and J 4 bases, leaving 6 bases between the germline ends. CDR3 amino acids: CATSSRGYGYTF. The DNA for the CDR3 is TGTGCCACCAGCAGCCGGGGCTATGGCTACACCTTC.

The chain couples TRBV30 to TRBJ1-3; D might be TRBD1 (5 bases). This CDR3 comprises 16 residues. The germline V gene has CDR1 GTSNPN and CDR2 SVGIG (reference sequence). Trimming shortened V by 0 bases and J by 4 bases, and 16 bases separated the two germline ends. CDR3 protein: CAWSVGVQAEGNTIYF. Written as DNA, the CDR3 is TGTGCCTGGAGTGTAGGGGTCCAGGCGGAAGGAAACACCATATATTTT.

This clone was seen just once. This sequence joins TRBV9 and TRBJ1-2; 11 nucleotides line up with TRBD1. The CDR3 has 14 amino acids. Germline CDR1 and CDR2: SGDLS and YYNGEE. V shed 6 bases and J 8 bases; nucleotides not matched to a gene: 9. The CDR3 region is CASTSGQGVGGYTF. The CDR3, as DNA: TGTGCCAGCACCTCGGGACAGGGGGTAGGAGGCTACACCTTC.

The V and J genes are TRBV19 and TRBJ1-1, with D possibly being TRBD1 (6 bases). V lost 5 bases and J 0 bases, leaving 13 bases between the germline ends. CDR1 and CDR2 (germline): LNHDA, SQIVND (reference sequence). This CDR3 spans 15 amino acids. The CDR3 DNA sequence: TGTGCCAGTAGTCCCTACAGGGAGATGAACACTGAAGCTTTCTTT. Amino acid sequence: CASSPYREMNTEAFF.

The chain recombines TRBV18 with TRBJ2-3; TRBD2 matches at 8 bases. The V gene end was trimmed by 0 bases and the J gene end by 5 bases; junction bases not matched to a gene: 1. This CDR3 spans 14 amino acids. Germline V CDR1 and CDR2: KGHSH, LQKENI. The CDR3 here is CASSPPTSVDTQYF. In nucleotides, the CDR3 is TGTGCCAGCTCACCACCGACTAGCGTAGATACGCAGTATTTT.

CDR3 sequence (DNA): TGCGCCAGCAGTGAGGGGGCAGGCCGAGAGACCCAGTACTTC. This encodes CASSEGAGRETQYF. The chain has TRBV10-2 and TRBJ2-5, with D tentatively TRBD1 (5 bases). V was trimmed by 2 bases and J by 4 bases, leaving 11 bases between them. Germline CDR1 reads WSHSY; CDR2 reads SAAADI. The CDR3 is made up of 14 amino acids.

CDR3 DNA: TGTGCCAGCAGGTCCCCCGGACAGGACTACGAGCAGTACTTC. Encoded protein: CASRSPGQDYEQYF. This chain links TRBV27 with TRBJ2-7, with 7 bases lining up with TRBD1. V lost 6 bases, J lost 3 bases, and 8 bases stayed unmatched. The CDR3 length is 14 residues. Germline lookup yields CDR1 MNHEY and CDR2 SMNVEV (reference sequence).

This clone has just a few counts. The chain carries TRBV7-8 and TRBJ1-3, with D perhaps matching TRBD1 (6 bases). Per germline, CDR1 SGHVS and CDR2 FQNEAQ. With 1 base removed from V and 3 bases from J, the gap between germline ends came to 22 bases. The CDR3 runs 19 residues. CDR3 protein: CASSLVYLLGHASGNTIYF. CDR3 DNA: TGTGCCAGCAGCTTAGTCTACTTGTTGGGACACGCCAGTGGAAACACCATATATTTT.

This clone has more than one count but fewer than ten. The chain recombines TRBV9 with TRBJ2-7; TRBD2 might be the D (5 bases). This CDR3 region has 16 residues. Trimming took 4 bases from V and 4 from J, leaving 21 bases between them. CDR1 and CDR2 (germline): SGDLS, YYNGEE. CDR3 sequence (DNA): TGTGCCAGCAGCCCCCCGACGAGGGCTGAACAATACGAGCAGTACGTC. The encoded protein is CASSPPTRAEQYEQYV.

The J gene is TRBJ1-1, the V gene TRBV6-2 or TRBV6-3; possible D gene TRBD1, 5 bases. In germline, CDR1 is MNHEY, CDR2 SVGEGT. V shed 2 bases and J shed 4 bases, with 14 bases lying between them. The CDR3 covers 15 residues. The CDR3 protein is CASSYAPGVGTEAFF. CDR3 bases: TGTGCCAGCAGTTACGCGCCGGGGGTTGGCACTGAAGCTTTCTTT.

There are many counts of this clone. The J gene is TRBJ2-7, the V gene TRBV30; unclear D gene. The CDR3 has 14 residues. CDR1 and CDR2 from the germline V gene are GTSNPN and SVGIG (reference sequence). The ends were cut back, 0 bases at V and 1 base at J, with 10 bases in the middle. The DNA for the CDR3 is TGTGCCTGGAGTGTTTCACAGATGTCCTACGAGCAGTACTTC. Translated: CAWSVSQMSYEQYF.

This chain joins TRBV6-5 and TRBJ1-2, with TRBD1 identical over 12 bases. Per germline, CDR1 MNHEY and CDR2 SVGAGI. V shed 1 base, J shed 8 bases, and the junction held 5 bases outside the gene matches. The CDR3 spans 15 residues. The CDR3 sequence: CASSYLGQGAWGYTF. For the CDR3, the DNA is TGTGCCAGCAGTTACTTGGGACAGGGGGCGTGGGGCTACACCTTC.

The rearrangement joins TRBV2 to TRBJ2-3, with D unresolved. With 5 bases removed from V and 1 base from J, the gap between germline ends came to 10 bases. Germline V gene data show CDR1 as SNHLY and CDR2 as FYNNEI. CDR3 length: 14 amino acids. The CDR3 DNA reads TGTGCCAGCAGTCGGGTAAGAGGCACAGATACGCAGTATTTT. This gives the protein CASSRVRGTDTQYF. Combining the CDR3 with reference TRBV2 and TRBJ2-3 gives the whole variable domain EPEVTQTPSHQVTQMGQEVILRCVPISNHLYFYWYRQILGQKVEFLVSFYNNEISEKSEIFDDQFSVERPDGSNFTLKIRSTKLEDSAMYFCASSRVRGTDTQYFGPGTRLTVL.

The chain employs TRBV5-4 and TRBJ1-2, with D possibly being TRBD1 (5 bases). V lost 0 bases, J lost 1 base, and 7 bases lay in between. Germline V gene sequence: CDR1 SGHNT, CDR2 YYREEE (reference sequence). The CDR3 is 14 amino acids. The CDR3: CASSLGQGNYGYTF. The CDR3 coding sequence is TGTGCCAGCAGCTTGGGGCAGGGTAACTATGGCTACACCTTC. Together with reference TRBV5-4 and TRBJ1-2, the CDR3 gives the full variable domain: ETGVTQSPTHLIKTRGQQVTLRCSSQSGHNTVSWYQQALGQGPQFIFQYYREEENGRGNFPPRFSGLQFPNYSSELNVNALELDDSALYLCASSLGQGNYGYTFGSGTRLTVV.